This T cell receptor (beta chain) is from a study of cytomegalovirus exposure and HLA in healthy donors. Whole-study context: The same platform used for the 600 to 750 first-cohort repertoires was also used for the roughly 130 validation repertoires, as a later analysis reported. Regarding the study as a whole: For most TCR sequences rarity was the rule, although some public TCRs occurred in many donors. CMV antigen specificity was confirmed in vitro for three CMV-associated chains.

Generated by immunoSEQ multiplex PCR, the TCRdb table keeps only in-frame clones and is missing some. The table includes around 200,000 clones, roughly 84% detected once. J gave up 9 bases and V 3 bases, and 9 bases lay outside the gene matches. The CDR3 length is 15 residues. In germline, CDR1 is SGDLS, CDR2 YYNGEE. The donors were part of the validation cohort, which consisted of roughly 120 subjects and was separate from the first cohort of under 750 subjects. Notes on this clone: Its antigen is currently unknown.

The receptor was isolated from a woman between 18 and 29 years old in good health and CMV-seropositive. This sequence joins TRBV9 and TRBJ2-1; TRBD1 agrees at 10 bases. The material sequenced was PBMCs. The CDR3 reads CASSARDRGVGEQFF. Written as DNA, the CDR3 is TGTGCCAGCAGCGCCCGGGACAGGGGTGTCGGTGAGCAGTTCTTC.